A selection of T cell receptor beta chains follows, all from one sample in a study of cytomegalovirus exposure and HLA in healthy donors. Method: immunoSEQ multiplex PCR; TCRdb's copy keeps in-frame clones and lacks some. Among approximately 160,000 clones listed, roughly 77% were seen once. The specimen sequenced was PBMCs. All receptors come from a woman between 50 and 59 years old in good health and CMV-seropositive. The CDR3 runs from the conserved cysteine through the conserved F or W. A D gene is named only where the DNA matches it firmly. Clone size is not always given. Where it is, it says once, few, many or a class for expanded clones.

TRBJ1-6	TRBV9	NA	NA	TGTGCCAGCAGCGTAGGTGCACCGGATTCACCCCTCCACTTT	CASSVGAPDSPLHF
TRBJ2-7	TRBV29-1	NA	NA	TGCAGCGTTGGGACTCGGGACTACGAGCAGTACTTC	CSVGTRDYEQYF
TRBJ2-3	TRBV15	TRBD2	few	TGTGCCACCAGCCTCCGAACTCCGGGACTAGCAGCAAGTACGCAGTATTTT	CATSLRTPGLAASTQYF
TRBJ2-7	TRBV19	TRBD1	NA	TGTGCCAGTAGTATTCCGGGACAGGGGGCCTACGAGCAGTACTTC	CASSIPGQGAYEQYF
TRBJ2-7	TRBV16	NA	once	TGTGCCAGCAGCCAATATTCAGGGCGCTCGACCTACGAGCAGTACTTC	CASSQYSGRSTYEQYF
TRBJ2-1	TRBV6-4	NA	NA	TGTGCCAGCAGAGGCGAGGACAGCTCCTACAATGAGCAGTTCTTC	CASRGEDSSYNEQFF
TRBJ2-7	TRBV7-2	TRBD2	NA	TGTGCCAGCAGCTTTAGCGGGCGAACCTACGAGCAGTACTTC	CASSFSGRTYEQYF
TRBJ1-6	TRBV27	NA	NA	TGTGCCAGCAGTTTACGGGGTAAAGGCTCCTATAATTCACCCCTCCACTTT	CASSLRGKGSYNSPLHF
TRBJ1-1	TRBV29-1	NA	NA	TGCAGCGTTGATTGGCAGATGAACACTGAAGCTTTCTTT	CSVDWQMNTEAFF
TRBJ2-1	TRBV2	TRBD1	few	TGTGCCAGCAGTCCTCCGGGACAGGTCAGGGCTGAGCAGTTCTTC	CASSPPGQVRAEQFF
TRBJ2-1	TRBV28	NA	few	TGTGCCAGCAGCCCCGGGGGCGGGAGCTACAATGAGCAGTTCTTC	CASSPGGGSYNEQFF
TRBJ2-7	TRBV9	NA	NA	TGTGCCAGCATGTTGAGGCGGGACGCAGCTTCTCTTCGGGGACCCTACGAGCAGTACTTC	CASMLRRDAASLRGPYEQYF
TRBJ1-2	TRBV4-2	NA	NA	TGTGCCAGCAGCCGACCCTCCGGGACAACCCCGGGCTACACCTTC	CASSRPSGTTPGYTF
TRBJ2-1	TRBV9	TRBD1	NA	TGTGCCAGCAGCGTAGCAGGGGGCACCAATGAGCAGTTCTTC	CASSVAGGTNEQFF
TRBJ1-2	TRBV30	NA	NA	TGTGCCTGGAGTGTATCTTTCTATGGCTACACCTTC	CAWSVSFYGYTF
TRBJ2-7	TRBV27	TRBD2	NA	TGTGCCAGCAGTCCCGGGACTAGCGATAACTCCTACGAGCAGTACTTC	CASSPGTSDNSYEQYF
TRBJ1-6	TRBV27	NA	NA	TGTGCCAGCAGTTTATTGCAGGGACAAACCCTCCACTTT	CASSLLQGQTLHF
TRBJ1-4	TRBV7-2	TRBD1	once	TGTGCCAGCAGCTTACGGGACAGAGCGAGTGAAAAACTGTTTTTT	CASSLRDRASEKLFF
TRBJ2-7	TRBV29-1	TRBD1	NA	TGCAGCGTTGAACCGGGACAGGGCTACGAGCAGTACTTC	CSVEPGQGYEQYF
TRBJ2-1	TRBV9	NA	NA	TGTGCCAGCAGCGTAGTTGAACGGGGGAGGAATGAGCAGTTCTTC	CASSVVERGRNEQFF
TRBJ1-5	TRBV2	NA	NA	TGTGCCAGCAGTGACCGGTCGCAAAATCAGCCCCAGCATTTT	CASSDRSQNQPQHF
TRBJ2-7	TRBV6-6	NA	NA	TGTGCCAGCAGTTACGGGCACTTCTACGAGCAGTACTTC	CASSYGHFYEQYF